A single sample is the source of the 24 T cell receptor beta chains below, sequenced in a study of T cell responses to AZD1222 COVID-19 vaccine. Assay: immunoSEQ multiplex PCR; the TCRdb copy retains only in-frame clones and omits some. Of 160,000 or so clones detected, roughly nine tenths appear once; the ten largest clones hold 1.5% to 2%. The input for sequencing was peripheral blood, taken on day 0 of AZD1222 vaccination. These TCRs come from an adult in good health.

The chain has TRBV11-1 and TRBJ1-6; the D is unclear. The CDR3 runs 13 residues. The V end lost 3 bases, the J end lost 4 bases, and 4 bases lay between the germline ends. Per germline, CDR1 SGHAT and CDR2 FQDESV (reference sequence). CDR3: CASSLQYNSPLHF. Here the CDR3 DNA reads TGTGCCAGCAGCTTGCAGTATAATTCACCCCTCCACTTT.

The V and J genes are TRBV20-1 and TRBJ2-7; D might be TRBD1 (6 bases). The germline gives CDR1 DFQATT, CDR2 SNEGSKA (reference sequence). Trimming removed 7 bases at V and 9 bases at J, with 13 bases between. The CDR3 contains 10 residues. CDR3 sequence (DNA): TGCAGTGGGGGGCCGACGGGGCAGTACTTC. Translating gives CSGGPTGQYF.

This clone has only one observation. CDR3 coding DNA: TGTGCCAGCAGGCCCGCCTTGGGGCTTGGCTACACCTTC. Translating gives CASRPALGLGYTF. The rearrangement uses TRBV27 and TRBJ1-2; possible D gene TRBD1, 5 bases. This CDR3 is 13 amino acids long. CDR1 is MNHEY, CDR2 SMNVEV, per germline (reference sequence). The V and J ends lost 6 bases and 7 bases respectively, with 15 bases between them.

The rearrangement joins TRBV30 to TRBJ1-3; unclear D gene. Germline V CDR1 and CDR2: GTSNPN, SVGIG (reference sequence). Trimming took off 5 bases at V and 3 bases at J, with 2 bases between the two ends. The CDR3 extends over 10 amino acids. Here the CDR3 DNA reads TGTGCCTGGGGTGGAAACACCATATATTTT. This codes for CAWGGNTIYF.

The V gene is TRBV2, the J gene TRBJ1-1, with D hard to call. This CDR3 contains 14 residues. Trimming removed 7 bases from V and 3 bases from J, with 15 bases in between. Germline V gives CDR1 SNHLY, CDR2 FYNNEI. The CDR3 reads CASKALARDTEAFF. The CDR3 region has the DNA TGTGCCAGCAAAGCCTTGGCGAGGGACACTGAAGCTTTCTTT.

The chain's CDR3 is CASSQGRDSQPQHF. DNA for the CDR3: TGTGCCAGCAGCCAAGGGAGGGACAGTCAGCCCCAGCATTTT. This chain connects TRBV2 to TRBJ1-5; TRBD1 matches 7 bases. This CDR3 spans 14 amino acids. Germline trimming cut 6 bases from V and 6 bases from J; bases unmatched to any gene: 8. Germline-derived CDR1 and CDR2 are SNHLY and FYNNEI.

This rearrangement joins TRBV11-2 to TRBJ2-4, with TRBD2 identical over 8 bases. V lost 3 bases to trimming and J lost 0 bases; unmatched junction nucleotides: 7. Per the germline V gene, CDR1 is SGHAT and CDR2 is FQNNGV. The length of the CDR3 is 17 residues. The CDR3 protein is CASSFTGRGVAKNIQYF. The CDR3 bases are TGTGCCAGCAGCTTTACGGGGCGGGGGGTAGCCAAAAACATTCAGTACTTC.

V gene TRBV7-2 combines with J gene TRBJ2-2, with TRBD2 matching over 10 bases. With 5 bases clipped from V and 4 bases from J, the junction kept 4 bases outside the gene matches. The CDR3 has 15 residues. Germline CDR1 and CDR2: SGHTA and FQGNSA. CDR3 sequence reads: CASSMTSGFTGELFF. The DNA of the CDR3 is TGTGCCAGCAGCATGACTAGCGGGTTCACCGGGGAGCTGTTTTTT.

The genes are TRBV19 and TRBJ2-2; 15 nucleotides match TRBD2. The CDR3 is 16 residues long. Germline values: CDR1 LNHDA, CDR2 SQIVND (reference sequence). After removal of 5 bases from V and 6 bases from J, the junction contained 4 bases not matched to a gene. Written as DNA, the CDR3 is TGTGCCAGTAGTTCTTGGACTAGCGGGAGGGCCGGGGAGCTGTTTTTT. Its translation: CASSSWTSGRAGELFF.

This chain joins TRBV14 and TRBJ1-2; D uncertain. This CDR3 spans 16 amino acids. V was trimmed by 5 bases and J by 1 base, leaving 17 bases between them. CDR1 and CDR2 (germline): SGHDN, FVKESK. CDR3 nucleotide sequence: TGTGCCAGCAGCTCCCGTATGGGCTCGCTTAACTATGGCTACACCTTC. Translated, it gives CASSSRMGSLNYGYTF.

The CDR3 bases are TGTGCCAGCAGCTTGGGGGGACAGGGGGCCTCTTCACCCCTCCACTTT. Translated, it gives CASSLGGQGASSPLHF. The rearrangement uses TRBV7-8 and TRBJ1-6; 12 bases align to TRBD1. This CDR3 is built from 16 residues. The V segment lost 3 bases and the J segment 9 bases; nucleotides outside the gene matches: 6. The germline CDR1 and CDR2 sequences are SGHVS and FQNEAQ.

This clone has just one count. The chain employs TRBV3-1 (or the pseudogene TRBV3-2) and TRBJ2-3; D tentatively reads TRBD1 or TRBD2 (5 bases each). Trimming left V 1 base short and J 1 base short, with 6 bases between. From germline, CDR1 is LGHDT and CDR2 YNNKEL (reference sequence). This CDR3 is 14 amino acids long. The CDR3 DNA is TGTGCCAGCAGCCAAGGAGGGGGCACAGATACGCAGTATTTT. Protein: CASSQGGGTDTQYF.

The chain uses TRBV15 and TRBJ1-3, with no clear D. Trimming cost V 8 bases and J 0 bases, with 8 bases left between them. The CDR3 contains 13 residues. CDR1 is LNHNV and CDR2 is YYDKDF in the germline V gene (reference sequence). The CDR3 sequence: CATLGSSGNTIYF. The CDR3, as DNA: TGTGCCACCCTTGGGAGCTCTGGAAACACCATATATTTT. Supplemented by reference TRBV15 and TRBJ1-3, the full variable domain reads DAMVIQNPRYQVTQFGKPVTLSCSQTLNHNVMYWYQQKSSQAPKLLFHYYDKDFNNEADTPDNFQSRRPNTSFCFLDIRSPGLGDTAMYLCATLGSSGNTIYFGEGSWLTVV.

The J gene is TRBJ2-7, the V gene TRBV2, with a tentative D call TRBD1 (6 bases). Trimming stripped 3 bases from V and 8 bases from J, with 17 bases between. Per the germline V gene, CDR1 is SNHLY and CDR2 is FYNNEI. The CDR3 has 14 amino acids. The CDR3 here is CASSDDRLSSKQYF. CDR3 nucleotide sequence: TGTGCCAGCAGTGATGACAGGTTGAGTAGCAAGCAGTACTTC.

V and J are TRBV10-3 and TRBJ1-1; 8 bases are shared with TRBD1. The CDR3 totals 14 residues. V gave up 2 bases and J gave up 2 bases; unmatched junction bases: 1. Germline CDR1 ENHRY, CDR2 SYGVKD. The CDR3 is CAISEGQGNTEAFF. In nucleotides, the CDR3 is TGTGCCATCAGTGAGGGACAGGGTAACACTGAAGCTTTCTTT.

The rearrangement links TRBV5-1 to TRBJ1-2; 10 bases are a match to TRBD1. After removal of 4 bases from V and 6 bases from J, the junction contained 9 bases not matched to a gene. Germline V gene data show CDR1 as SGHRS and CDR2 as YFSETQ. This CDR3 comprises 15 residues. The CDR3 protein is CASSRYAGTGDGYTF. DNA of the CDR3: TGCGCCAGCAGCCGGTACGCCGGGACAGGGGATGGCTACACCTTC.

The V call is TRBV3-1 (or the pseudogene TRBV3-2), the J call TRBJ1-4; no clear D. Germline V gives CDR1 LGHDT, CDR2 YNNKEL (reference sequence). CDR3 length: 15 residues. The V end lost 4 bases, the J end lost 5 bases, and 14 bases lay between the germline ends. CDR3 DNA sequence: TGTGCCAGCAGCCCCTTACAGTATAGCAATGAAAAACTGTTTTTT. Its translation: CASSPLQYSNEKLFF.

The gene calls are TRBV6-4 and TRBJ1-1; D gene uncertain. Germline V gives CDR1 MRHNA, CDR2 SNTAGT. V gave up 4 bases and J gave up 6 bases, with 12 bases separating them. CDR3 size: 13 residues. This chain's CDR3 is CASSVEAYSEAFF. The CDR3 DNA sequence: TGTGCCAGCAGTGTAGAGGCATACTCTGAAGCTTTCTTT.

V is TRBV7-6 and J is TRBJ2-5; the match to TRBD2 covers 11 bases. This CDR3 spans 16 amino acids. CDR1 SGHVS and CDR2 FNYEAQ come from the germline V gene. J gave up 2 bases and V 3 bases, and 5 bases lay outside the gene matches. CDR3 nucleotides: TGTGCCAGCAGCTTGGGGACTAGCGGAGCGCAAGAGACCCAGTACTTC. Its translation is CASSLGTSGAQETQYF.

The V call is TRBV11-2, the J call TRBJ1-2; perhaps TRBD1 as D (6 bases). Germline CDR1 SGHAT, CDR2 FQNNGV. Trimming cost V 5 bases and J 6 bases, with 22 bases left between them. This CDR3 spans 16 amino acids. CDR3 in amino acids: CASSQRGTGGQDGYTF. The CDR3 nucleotides are TGTGCCAGCAGCCAGAGGGGAACCGGGGGCCAGGATGGCTACACCTTC. Full variable domain (missing parts from reference TRBV11-2 and TRBJ1-2): EAGVAQSPRYKIIEKRQSVAFWCNPISGHATLYWYQQILGQGPKLLIQFQNNGVVDDSQLPKDRFSAERLKGVDSTLKIQPAKLEDSAVYLCASSQRGTGGQDGYTFGSGTRLTVV.

This chain connects TRBV21-1 to TRBJ2-7; the listed D gene, TRBD1, was not tested against the DNA. TRBV21-1 is a pseudogene. CDR3 length: 15 amino acids. CDR3 DNA sequence: TGTGCCAGCAGCAATCCGAGACAGGGGACCTACGAGCAGTACTTC. Protein product: CASSNPRQGTYEQYF.

The V call is TRBV11-2, the J call TRBJ2-5, with 16 bases lining up with TRBD2. Looked up from germline, CDR1 is SGHAT and CDR2 is FQNNGV. The CDR3 extends over 18 amino acids. Trimming removed 5 bases from V and 8 bases from J; junction bases left unmatched: 14. In nucleotides, the CDR3 is TGTGCCAGCAGCCACCAGGGACTAGCGGGAGGGACCACTGTTACCCAGTACTTC. This translates into CASSHQGLAGGTTVTQYF.

This chain joins TRBV5-6 and TRBJ2-3, with unresolved D. The V and J ends lost 3 bases and 6 bases respectively, with 11 bases between them. CDR1 SGHDT and CDR2 YYEEEE come from the germline V gene. CDR3 length equals 13 residues. Here the CDR3 reads CASSYVLRDTQYF. The CDR3 coding sequence is TGTGCCAGCAGCTACGTTCTCCGGGATACGCAGTATTTT. Supplemented by reference TRBV5-6 and TRBJ2-3, the full variable domain reads DAGVTQSPTHLIKTRGQQVTLRCSPKSGHDTVSWYQQALGQGPQFIFQYYEEEERQRGNFPDRFSGHQFPNYSSELNVNALLLGDSALYLCASSYVLRDTQYFGPGTRLTVL.

This clone has only a few counts. This chain links TRBV2 with TRBJ1-5; a possible D gene is TRBD1 (6 bases). The CDR3 loop spans 15 amino acids. V shed 1 base and J shed 4 bases, with 11 bases lying between them. Per germline, CDR1 SNHLY and CDR2 FYNNEI. The CDR3 sequence: CASSEVRGWNQPQHF. CDR3 sequence (DNA): TGTGCCAGCAGTGAAGTCAGGGGCTGGAATCAGCCCCAGCATTTT.